This is a list of T cell receptor beta chains from one sample in a study of control samples from healthy donors and cancer patients. Sequenced by immunoSEQ multiplex PCR; TCRdb stores in-frame clones only, minus some. The sample lists about 51,000 clones, roughly 80% occurring once. Sequencing input: blood. The source is a man between 65 and 85 years old in good health. Both conserved end residues are part of each CDR3. The D gene is left open where the match is weak. Where a row states a size, it is once, few, many or the class of an expanded clone; other rows omit it.

J gene | V gene | D gene | clone size | CDR3 protein | CDR3 DNA
TRBJ2-1 | TRBV7-8 | TRBD1 | . | CASSERLTGGAPYNEQFF | TGTGCCAGCAGCGAGAGATTAACAGGGGGCGCACCCTACAATGAGCAGTTCTTC
TRBJ2-2 | TRBV24-1 | TRBD2 | . | CATSDGGREELFF | TGTGCCACCAGTGATGGGGGGAGGGAAGAGCTGTTTTTT
TRBJ2-5 | TRBV4-1 | TRBD2 | . | CASSQFLAGSETQYF | TGCGCCAGCAGCCAATTCCTAGCGGGGTCTGAGACCCAGTACTTC
TRBJ1-1 | TRBV5-4 | TRBD1 | . | CASSSVTGATNTEAFF | TGTGCCAGCAGCTCTGTAACAGGGGCTACGAACACTGAAGCTTTCTTT
TRBJ1-4 | TRBV5-1 | . | . | CASSLIGGDEKLFF | TGCGCCAGCAGCTTAATAGGGGGGGATGAAAAACTGTTTTTT
TRBJ1-2 | TRBV7-9 | TRBD1 | . | CASSFGTGGYGYTF | TGTGCCAGCAGCTTCGGGACAGGTGGTTATGGCTACACCTTC
TRBJ2-3 | TRBV14 | TRBD1 | . | CASSPYRGWTDTQYF | TGTGCCAGCAGCCCTTACAGGGGCTGGACAGATACGCAGTATTTT
TRBJ1-6 | TRBV15 | . | . | CATSRDMFQSSYNSPLHF | TGTGCCACCAGCAGAGATATGTTCCAGAGCTCCTATAATTCACCCCTCCACTTT
TRBJ2-7 | TRBV2 | . | . | CASRGFGGVYEQYF | TGTGCCAGCAGGGGCTTCGGAGGGGTGTACGAGCAGTACTTC
TRBJ1-2 | TRBV20-1 | . | . | CSPAGARGYTF | TGCAGTCCTGCGGGGGCGCGGGGCTACACCTTC
TRBJ1-1 | TRBV5-5 | . | . | CASSLEWGTKAFF | TGTGCCAGCAGCTTGGAATGGGGGACAAAAGCTTTCTTT
TRBJ2-5 | TRBV24-1 | . | . | CATSDPQETQYF | TGTGCCACCAGTGACCCCCAAGAGACCCAGTACTTC
TRBJ1-1 | TRBV19 | TRBD1 | . | CASTPRTGGLYLGTEAFF | TGTGCCAGTACCCCACGGACAGGGGGCCTTTACTTGGGCACTGAAGCTTTCTTT
TRBJ2-3 | TRBV2 | TRBD2 | . | CASSMTSGNTDTQYF | TGTGCCAGCAGCATGACTAGCGGGAACACAGATACGCAGTATTTT
TRBJ1-1 | TRBV5-1 | . | . | CASSPNSEGTEAFF | TGCGCCAGCAGCCCTAATAGCGAGGGCACTGAAGCTTTCTTT
TRBJ2-7 | TRBV4-1 | . | medium-sized | CASSQGFSLGYEQYF | TGCGCCAGCAGCCAAGGCTTCTCACTTGGATACGAGCAGTACTTC
TRBJ2-7 | TRBV10-3 | . | . | CAIKDTYEQYF | TGTGCCATCAAGGACACCTACGAGCAGTACTTC
TRBJ2-7 | TRBV4-2 | . | . | CASSQDWGGTVTYEQYF | TGTGCCAGCAGCCAAGACTGGGGGGGGACAGTAACCTACGAGCAGTACTTC
TRBJ2-5 | TRBV5-6 | . | . | CASSLSWTVETQYF | TGTGCCAGCAGCTTGTCCTGGACCGTAGAGACCCAGTACTTC
TRBJ2-3 | TRBV29-1 | . | . | CSVELGASDTQYF | TGCAGCGTTGAGTTGGGGGCCTCAGATACGCAGTATTTT
TRBJ2-3 | TRBV5-1 | . | . | CASYLTGRDTDTQYF | TGCGCCAGCTACTTGACGGGACGAGACACAGATACGCAGTATTTT
TRBJ2-6 | TRBV5-5 | . | . | CASSMLQRANVLTF | TGTGCCAGCAGCATGCTCCAAAGAGCCAACGTCCTGACTTTC
TRBJ2-7 | TRBV6-5 | . | . | CASSSQPGHSYEQYF | TGTGCCAGCAGTTCCCAACCGGGGCACTCCTACGAGCAGTACTTC
TRBJ2-7 | TRBV7-9 | . | . | CASSPFTEQYF | TGTGCCAGCAGCCCCTTTACCGAGCAGTACTTC
TRBJ1-5 | TRBV7-8 | . | . | CASSLSGNQPQHF | TGTGCCAGCAGCTTATCTGGCAATCAGCCCCAGCATTTT
TRBJ1-1 | TRBV10-3 | . | . | CAISASGWGTLQAFF | TGTGCCATCAGTGCCTCGGGGTGGGGTACCCTGCAAGCTTTCTTT
TRBJ2-7 | TRBV28 | . | . | CASSPQRYEQYF | TGTGCCAGCAGTCCACAGCGGTACGAGCAGTACTTC